These T cell receptor beta chains were read from a single sample in a study of human CD4 T cells and Enterobacteriaceae. Libraries were prepared by immunoSEQ multiplex PCR; TCRdb keeps only in-frame clonotypes and omits some of them. The profile covers 25,000 to 30,000 clones, with roughly 80% appearing a single time and around 0.88% taken by the ten largest. What was sequenced was memory CD4+ T cells from blood. These receptors originate from a human donor in good health. The CDR3 runs from the conserved cysteine through the conserved F or W. Fields, in order: V gene, J gene, D gene, clone size, CDR3 DNA, CDR3 protein. The D gene is left open where the match is weak. Size is omitted from some rows. Given values are once, few, many or a class for expanded clones.

>TRBV9|TRBJ2-1|TRBD2|NA
TGTGCCAGCAGCTCCACGAGCGGGAGCTATGAGCAGTTCTTC
CASSSTSGSYEQFF
>TRBV7-3|TRBJ2-3|NA|NA
TGTGCCAGCAGCTCCTACGGACAGCCCTCCACAGATACGCAGTATTTT
CASSSYGQPSTDTQYF
>TRBV7-9|TRBJ2-7|TRBD1|NA
TGTGCCAGCAGCCCGGTTATGGGACAGGGCCTTTCTAACTCCTACGAGCAGTACTTC
CASSPVMGQGLSNSYEQYF
>TRBV30|TRBJ1-5|NA|NA
TGTGCCTGGAACCCCGGGACACGGTCAAATCAGCCCCAGCATTTT
CAWNPGTRSNQPQHF
>TRBV27|TRBJ2-1|TRBD2|NA
TGTGCCAGCAAGGGACTAGCGGGGGGCCACAATGAGCAGTTCTTC
CASKGLAGGHNEQFF
>TRBV7-9|TRBJ1-1|TRBD1|NA
TGTGCCAGCAGCTTGACAGGGGTGAACACTGAAGCTTTCTTT
CASSLTGVNTEAFF
>TRBV14|TRBJ2-1|NA|NA
TGTGCCAGCAGCCAAGTTGACAGATACAATGAGCAGTTCTTC
CASSQVDRYNEQFF
>TRBV5-1|TRBJ2-5|NA|NA
TGCGCCAGCAGCTTGGTGCAGGGTAGGGGAGAGACCCAGTACTTC
CASSLVQGRGETQYF
>TRBV28|TRBJ1-3|TRBD1|NA
TGTGCCAGCACCCCCGGGACAGTAACTGGAAACACCATATATTTT
CASTPGTVTGNTIYF
>TRBV19|TRBJ1-5|NA|NA
TGTGCCAGTAGTATTCAGCTCAATCAGCCCCAGCATTTT
CASSIQLNQPQHF
>TRBV19|TRBJ1-2|NA|NA
TGTGCCAGTAGTATGGGTAGGGGCAGAGCTAACTATGGCTACACCTTC
CASSMGRGRANYGYTF
>TRBV2|TRBJ1-2|NA|few
TGTGCCAGCAGTGATAGTCCAGGGACCTACTATGGCTACACCTTC
CASSDSPGTYYGYTF
>TRBV7-8|TRBJ2-5|TRBD2|NA
TGTGCCAGCAGCTCTCGGGGGAGCGGGGTAAAAGAGACCCAGTACTTC
CASSSRGSGVKETQYF
>TRBV5-1|TRBJ1-1|NA|NA
TGCGCCAGCAGCCCGCGCCTGAACACTGAAGCTTTCTTT
CASSPRLNTEAFF
>TRBV11-1|TRBJ2-1|NA|NA
TGTGCCAGCAGCTTAGGGTTCCTCTACAATGAGCAGTTCTTC
CASSLGFLYNEQFF
>TRBV11-3|TRBJ2-2|TRBD2|NA
TGTGCCAGCAGCTTAACTAGCGCGAACACCGGGGAGCTGTTTTTT
CASSLTSANTGELFF
>TRBV9|TRBJ2-5|NA|few
TGTGCCAGCAGCGTAGCCCCCGGGGGTCAGGGAGAGACCCAGTACTTC
CASSVAPGGQGETQYF
>TRBV27|TRBJ2-4|TRBD2|NA
TGTGCCAGCAGGGGGAGGGGACTAGCCAAAAACATTCAGTACTTC
CASRGRGLAKNIQYF
>TRBV5-1|TRBJ2-1|TRBD2|once
TGCGCCAGTACGCCGATATTAGCGGGAGGGCGGGACAATGAGCAGTTCTTC
CASTPILAGGRDNEQFF
>TRBV6-5|TRBJ1-1|TRBD1|NA
TGTGCCAGCAGATACGACAGGGAGGGAATTGAAGCTTTCTTT
CASRYDREGIEAFF
>TRBV25-1|TRBJ1-3|NA|NA
TGTGCCAGCAGTGAAGGGGGATCCTCTGGAAACACCATATATTTT
CASSEGGSSGNTIYF
>TRBV30|TRBJ2-7|NA|once
TGTGCCTGGAGTGTACTTGGTACAGCCAACGAGCAGTACTTC
CAWSVLGTANEQYF
>TRBV6-6|TRBJ1-2|NA|once
TGTGCCAGCAGTTACGGGGCAGGGTATGGCTACACCTTC
CASSYGAGYGYTF
>TRBV7-2|TRBJ2-5|NA|few
TGTGCCAGCAGCTCGACAGTCCAAGAGACCCAGTACTTC
CASSSTVQETQYF
>TRBV7-8|TRBJ2-7|NA|NA
TGTGCCAGCAGCTTAGCATCTGGGGGTGAAGAGCAGTACTTC
CASSLASGGEEQYF
>TRBV5-1|TRBJ2-7|NA|NA
TGCGCCAGCAGTCTGTGGGATTACGAGCAGTACTTC
CASSLWDYEQYF
>TRBV2|TRBJ2-1|TRBD2|NA
TGTGCCAGCAGTCCTGAAGCGGGGGGGGCCGGTGAGCAGTTCTTC
CASSPEAGGAGEQFF
>TRBV7-8|TRBJ1-1|NA|NA
TGTGCCAGCAGCTTACGGGACGGAACTGAAGCTTTCTTT
CASSLRDGTEAFF
>TRBV7-8|TRBJ2-5|NA|NA
TGTGCCAGCAGTCTCTCCTGGGAGACCCAGTACTTC
CASSLSWETQYF
>TRBV11-3|TRBJ1-1|NA|NA
TGTGCCAGCAGGAACTTGGGGGCTGCGAACACTGAAGCTTTCTTT
CASRNLGAANTEAFF
>TRBV7-2|TRBJ2-1|NA|NA
TGTGCCAGCAGCTTAGACTTTGGGGTCTACAATGAGCAGTTCTTC
CASSLDFGVYNEQFF
>TRBV9|TRBJ1-1|NA|NA
TGTGCCAGCAGCGTAGGGTCGAGATCTGAAGCTTTCTTT
CASSVGSRSEAFF
>TRBV11-3|TRBJ1-1|NA|NA
TGTGCCAGCAGCTTACCTAGGGGGGGCCCTGAAGCTTTCTTT
CASSLPRGGPEAFF
>TRBV7-2|TRBJ1-2|NA|NA
TGTGCCAGCAGCCAAGCCCAAAGAGATGGCTACACCTTC
CASSQAQRDGYTF
>TRBV6-1|TRBJ2-7|NA|NA
TGTGCCAGCAGGTCGGGGGGCGGCTCCTACGAGCAGTACTTC
CASRSGGGSYEQYF
>TRBV4-1|TRBJ2-7|TRBD1|NA
TGCGCCAGCAGCCAATCTCAGGGGGACTACGAGCAGTACTTC
CASSQSQGDYEQYF
>TRBV6-1|TRBJ2-5|NA|NA
TGTGCCAGCAGTGAATTGAGTCGATGGGGGAGAGAGACCCAGTACTTC
CASSELSRWGRETQYF